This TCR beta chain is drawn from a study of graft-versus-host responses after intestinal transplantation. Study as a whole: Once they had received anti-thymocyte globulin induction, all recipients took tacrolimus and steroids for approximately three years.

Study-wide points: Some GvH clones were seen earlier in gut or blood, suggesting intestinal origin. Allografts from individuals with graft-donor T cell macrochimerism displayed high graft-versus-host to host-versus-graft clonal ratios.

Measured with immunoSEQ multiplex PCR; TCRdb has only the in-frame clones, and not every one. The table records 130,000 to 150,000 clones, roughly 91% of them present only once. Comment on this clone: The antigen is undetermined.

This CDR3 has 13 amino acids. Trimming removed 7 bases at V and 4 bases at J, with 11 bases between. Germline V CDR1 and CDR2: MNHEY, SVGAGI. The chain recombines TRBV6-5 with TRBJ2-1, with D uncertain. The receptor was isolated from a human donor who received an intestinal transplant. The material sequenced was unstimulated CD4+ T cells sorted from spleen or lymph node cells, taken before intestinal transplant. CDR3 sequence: CASTPILYNEQFF. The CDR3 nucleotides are TGTGCCAGCACGCCGATTTTGTACAATGAGCAGTTCTTC.